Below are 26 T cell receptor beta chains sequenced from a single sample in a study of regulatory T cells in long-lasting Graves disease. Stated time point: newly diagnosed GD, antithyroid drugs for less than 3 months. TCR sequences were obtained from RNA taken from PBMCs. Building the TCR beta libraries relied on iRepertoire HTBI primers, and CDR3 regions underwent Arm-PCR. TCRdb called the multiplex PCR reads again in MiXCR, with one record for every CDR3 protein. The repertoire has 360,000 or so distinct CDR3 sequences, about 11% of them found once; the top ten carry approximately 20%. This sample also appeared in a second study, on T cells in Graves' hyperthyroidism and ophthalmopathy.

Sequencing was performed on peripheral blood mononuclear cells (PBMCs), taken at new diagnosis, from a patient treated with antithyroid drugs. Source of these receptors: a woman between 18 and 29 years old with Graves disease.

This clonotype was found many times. The CDR3 sequence: CASSSTARTGGTETQYF. DNA of the CDR3: TGTGCCAGCAGCTCTACTGCGAGGACAGGGGGGACGGAGACCCAGTACTTC. The J gene is TRBJ2-5, the V gene TRBV5-5; the match to TRBD1 covers 10 bases. V lost 3 bases to trimming and J lost 5 bases; unmatched junction nucleotides: 13. The CDR3 has 17 amino acids. Germline loops: CDR1 SGHKS, CDR2 YYEKEE (reference sequence).

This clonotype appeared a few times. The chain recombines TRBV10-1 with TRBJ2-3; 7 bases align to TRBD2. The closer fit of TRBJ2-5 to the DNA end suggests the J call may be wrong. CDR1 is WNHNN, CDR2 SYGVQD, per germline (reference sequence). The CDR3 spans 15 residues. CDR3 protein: CASSETGTTQGTQYF. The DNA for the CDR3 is TGCGCCAGCAGTGAAACCGGGACTACCCAGGGGACCCAGTACTTC.

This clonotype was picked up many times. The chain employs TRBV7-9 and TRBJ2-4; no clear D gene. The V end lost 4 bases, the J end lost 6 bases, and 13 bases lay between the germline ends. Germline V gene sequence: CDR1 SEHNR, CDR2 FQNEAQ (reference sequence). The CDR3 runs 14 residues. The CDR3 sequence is CASSSRRSANIQYF. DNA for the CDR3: TGTGCCAGCAGCTCCCGACGGTCCGCAAACATTCAGTACTTC.

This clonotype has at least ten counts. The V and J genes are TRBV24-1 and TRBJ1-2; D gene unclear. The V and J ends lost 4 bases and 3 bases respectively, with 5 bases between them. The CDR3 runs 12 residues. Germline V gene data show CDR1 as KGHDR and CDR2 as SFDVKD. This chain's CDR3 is CATSDRYYGYTF. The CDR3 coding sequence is TGTGCCACCAGTGACCGTTACTATGGCTACACCTTC.

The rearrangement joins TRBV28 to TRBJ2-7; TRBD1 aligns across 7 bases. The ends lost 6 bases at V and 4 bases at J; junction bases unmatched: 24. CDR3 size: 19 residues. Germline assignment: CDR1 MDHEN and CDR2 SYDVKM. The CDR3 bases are TGTGCCAGCAGCACTCACCTCCCAGACAGGGCTATCCACCGGTACGAGCAGTACTTC. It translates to CASSTHLPDRAIHRYEQYF.

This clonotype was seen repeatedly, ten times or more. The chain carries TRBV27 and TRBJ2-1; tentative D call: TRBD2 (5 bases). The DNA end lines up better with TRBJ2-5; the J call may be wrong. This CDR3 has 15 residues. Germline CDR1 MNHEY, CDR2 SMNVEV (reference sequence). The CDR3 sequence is CASSLGTGLEETQYF. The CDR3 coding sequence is TGTGCCAGCAGTTTAGGTACGGGGTTGGAAGAGACCCAGTACTTC.

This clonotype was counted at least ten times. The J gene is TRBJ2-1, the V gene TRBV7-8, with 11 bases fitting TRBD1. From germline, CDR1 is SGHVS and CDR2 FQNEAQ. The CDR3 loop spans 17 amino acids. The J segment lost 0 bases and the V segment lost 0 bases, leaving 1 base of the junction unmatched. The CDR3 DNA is TGTGCCAGCAGCTTAGCCGGGACAGGGGGCTCCTACAATGAGCAGTTCTTC. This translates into CASSLAGTGGSYNEQFF.

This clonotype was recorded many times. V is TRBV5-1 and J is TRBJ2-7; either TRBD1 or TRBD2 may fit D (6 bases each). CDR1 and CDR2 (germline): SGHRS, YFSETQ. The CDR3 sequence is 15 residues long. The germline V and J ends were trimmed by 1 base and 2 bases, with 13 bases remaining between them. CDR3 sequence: CASSLFGGGTYEQYV. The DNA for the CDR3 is TGCGCCAGCAGCTTGTTTGGAGGGGGGACCTACGAGCAGTACGTC.

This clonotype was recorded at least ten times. This CDR3 reads CASSLIARGHSEQFF. In nucleotides, the CDR3 is TGTGCCAGCAGTTTAATCGCCAGGGGGCATAGTGAGCAGTTCTTC. The chain carries TRBV27 and TRBJ2-1; 8 positions agree with TRBD1. Germline loops: CDR1 MNHEY, CDR2 SMNVEV (reference sequence). After removal of 2 bases from V and 9 bases from J, the junction contained 9 bases not matched to a gene. The CDR3 runs to 15 residues.

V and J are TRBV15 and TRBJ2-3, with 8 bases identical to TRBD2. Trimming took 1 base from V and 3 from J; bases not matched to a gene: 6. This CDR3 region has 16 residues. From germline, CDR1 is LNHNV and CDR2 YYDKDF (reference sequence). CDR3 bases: TGTGCCACCAGCAGAGGGGCCGGGAGGGCAACAGATACGCAGTATTTT. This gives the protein CATSRGAGRATDTQYF.

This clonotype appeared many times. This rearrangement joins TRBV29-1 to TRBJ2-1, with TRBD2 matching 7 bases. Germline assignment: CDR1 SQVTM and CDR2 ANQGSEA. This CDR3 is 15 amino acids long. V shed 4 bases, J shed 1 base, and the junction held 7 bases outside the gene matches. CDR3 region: CSVVGGGWSYNEQFF. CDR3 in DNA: TGCAGCGTTGTGGGGGGAGGGTGGTCCTACAATGAGCAGTTCTTC.

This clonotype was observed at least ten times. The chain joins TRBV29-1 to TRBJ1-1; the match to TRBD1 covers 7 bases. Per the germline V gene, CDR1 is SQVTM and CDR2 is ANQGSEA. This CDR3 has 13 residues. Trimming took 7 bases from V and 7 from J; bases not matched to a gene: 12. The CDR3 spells CSASQGPLGEAFF. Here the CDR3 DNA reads TGCAGCGCTTCACAGGGGCCCCTGGGTGAAGCTTTCTTT.

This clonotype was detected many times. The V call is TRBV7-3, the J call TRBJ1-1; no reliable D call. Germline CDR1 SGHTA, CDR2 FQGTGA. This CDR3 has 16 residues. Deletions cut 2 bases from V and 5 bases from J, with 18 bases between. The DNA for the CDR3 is TGTGCCAGCAGCTTATCGCGGACGGAACTTCTTACTGAAGCTTTCTTT. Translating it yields CASSLSRTELLTEAFF.

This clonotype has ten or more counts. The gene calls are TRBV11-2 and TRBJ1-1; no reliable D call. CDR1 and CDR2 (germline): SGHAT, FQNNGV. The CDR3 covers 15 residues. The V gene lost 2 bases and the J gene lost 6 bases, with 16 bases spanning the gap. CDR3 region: CASSLPTPHGAEAFF. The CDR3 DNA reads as TGTGCCAGCAGCTTACCGACGCCGCATGGCGCTGAAGCTTTCTTT.

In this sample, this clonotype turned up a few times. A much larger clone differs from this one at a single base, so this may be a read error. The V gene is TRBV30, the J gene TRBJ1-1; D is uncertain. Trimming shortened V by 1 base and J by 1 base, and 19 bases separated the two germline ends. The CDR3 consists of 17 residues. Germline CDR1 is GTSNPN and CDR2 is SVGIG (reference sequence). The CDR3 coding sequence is TGTGCCTGGAGTGGCATGGATCCCCCTAGAGAGAACACTGAAGCTTTCTTT. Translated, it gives CAWSGMDPPRENTEAFF.

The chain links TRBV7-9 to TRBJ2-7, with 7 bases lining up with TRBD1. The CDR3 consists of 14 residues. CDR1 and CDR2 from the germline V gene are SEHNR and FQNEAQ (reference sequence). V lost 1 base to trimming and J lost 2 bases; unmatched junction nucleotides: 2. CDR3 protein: CASSLGDRTYEQYV. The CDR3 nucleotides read TGTGCCAGCAGCTTAGGGGACAGAACCTACGAGCAGTACGTC.

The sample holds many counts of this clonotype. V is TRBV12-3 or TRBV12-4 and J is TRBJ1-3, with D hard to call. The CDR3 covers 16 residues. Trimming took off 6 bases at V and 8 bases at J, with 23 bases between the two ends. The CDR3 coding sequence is TGTGCCAGCAGCCGCCCGACCGTAAAAATCGGGGACACCATATATTTT. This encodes CASSRPTVKIGDTIYF.

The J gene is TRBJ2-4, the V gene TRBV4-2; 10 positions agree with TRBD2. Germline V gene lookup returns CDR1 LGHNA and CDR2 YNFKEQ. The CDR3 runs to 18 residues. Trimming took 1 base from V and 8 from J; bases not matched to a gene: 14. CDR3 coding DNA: TGTGCCAGCAGCCAAGTTGCGGGCCTAGCGGGGGCCAGGGACATTCAGTACTTC. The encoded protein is CASSQVAGLAGARDIQYF.

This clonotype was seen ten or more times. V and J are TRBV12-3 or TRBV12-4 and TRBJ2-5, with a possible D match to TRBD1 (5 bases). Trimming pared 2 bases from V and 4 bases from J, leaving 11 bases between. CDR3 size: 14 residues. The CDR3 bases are TGTGCCAGCAGTTTAATTTTAGGGGTAGAGACCCAGTACTTC. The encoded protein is CASSLILGVETQYF.

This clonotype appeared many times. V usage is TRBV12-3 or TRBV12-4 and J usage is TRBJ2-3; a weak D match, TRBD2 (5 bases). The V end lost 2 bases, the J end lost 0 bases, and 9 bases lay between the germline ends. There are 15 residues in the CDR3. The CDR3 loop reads CASSLIPSSTDTQYF. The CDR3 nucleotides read TGTGCCAGCAGTTTAATCCCTAGCAGCACAGATACGCAGTATTTT.

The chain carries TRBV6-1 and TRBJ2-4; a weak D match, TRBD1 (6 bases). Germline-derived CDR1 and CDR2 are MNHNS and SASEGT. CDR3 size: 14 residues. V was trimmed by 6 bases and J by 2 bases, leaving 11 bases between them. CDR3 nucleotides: TGTGCCAGCAGAACAAGGGGGTCCAAAAACATTCAGTACTTC. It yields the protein CASRTRGSKNIQYF.

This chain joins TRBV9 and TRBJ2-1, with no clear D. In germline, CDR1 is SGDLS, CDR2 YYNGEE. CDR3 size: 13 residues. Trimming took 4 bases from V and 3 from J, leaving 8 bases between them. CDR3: CASSYNDYNEQFF. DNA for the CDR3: TGTGCCAGCAGCTACAATGACTACAATGAGCAGTTCTTC.

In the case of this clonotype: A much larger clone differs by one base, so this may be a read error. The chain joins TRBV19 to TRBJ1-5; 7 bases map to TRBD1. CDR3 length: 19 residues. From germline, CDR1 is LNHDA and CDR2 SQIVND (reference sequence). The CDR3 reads CARRVRGGGASNSNQPQHF. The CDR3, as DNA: TGTGCCCGTAGGGTCAGGGGAGGGGGCGCCTCGAATAGCAATCAGCCCCAGCATTTT.

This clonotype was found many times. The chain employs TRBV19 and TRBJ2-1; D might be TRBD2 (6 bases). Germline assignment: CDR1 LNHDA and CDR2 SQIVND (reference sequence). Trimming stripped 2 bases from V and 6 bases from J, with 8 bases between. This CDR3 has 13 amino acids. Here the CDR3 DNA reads TGTGCCAGTAGTATAAGGGACTTCAATGAGCAGTTCTTC. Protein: CASSIRDFNEQFF.

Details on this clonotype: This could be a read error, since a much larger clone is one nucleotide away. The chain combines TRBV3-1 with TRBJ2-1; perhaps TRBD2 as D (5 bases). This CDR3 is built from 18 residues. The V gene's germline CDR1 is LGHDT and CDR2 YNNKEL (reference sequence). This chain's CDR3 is CASSQGPSGFTAYNEQLF. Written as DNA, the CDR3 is TGTGCCAGCAGCCAAGGTCCCTCGGGATTTACGGCCTACAATGAGCAGCTCTTC.

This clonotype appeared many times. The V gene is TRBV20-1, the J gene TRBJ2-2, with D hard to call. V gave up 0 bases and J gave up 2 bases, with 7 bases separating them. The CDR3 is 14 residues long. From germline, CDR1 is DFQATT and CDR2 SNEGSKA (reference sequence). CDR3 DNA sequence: TGCAGTGCTAGAGACGGCGCTAACACCGGGGAGCTGTTTTTT. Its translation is CSARDGANTGELFF.